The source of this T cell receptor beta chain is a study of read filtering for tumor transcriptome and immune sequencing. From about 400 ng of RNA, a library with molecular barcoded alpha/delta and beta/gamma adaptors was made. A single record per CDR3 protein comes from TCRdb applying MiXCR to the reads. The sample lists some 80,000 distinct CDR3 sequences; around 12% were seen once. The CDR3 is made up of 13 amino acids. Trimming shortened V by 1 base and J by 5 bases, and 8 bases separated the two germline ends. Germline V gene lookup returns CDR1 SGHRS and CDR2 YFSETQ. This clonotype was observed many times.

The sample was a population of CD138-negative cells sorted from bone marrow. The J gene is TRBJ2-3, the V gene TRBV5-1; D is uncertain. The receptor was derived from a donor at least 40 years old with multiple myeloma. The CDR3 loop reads CASSLRVEDTQYF. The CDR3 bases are TGCGCCAGCAGCTTGAGGGTTGAAGATACGCAGTATTTT.